This T cell receptor beta chain was recovered during a study of blood T cell repertoires in COVID-19. Study summary: From the United States, Italy and Spain came samples of acute and convalescent COVID-19.

Sequencing was performed with immunoSEQ multiplex PCR; in TCRdb, only in-frame clones are kept and a portion is missing. The table has approximately 11,000 clones, 84% seen once. Germline-derived CDR1 and CDR2 are SGHVS and FQNEAQ. V gave up 7 bases and J gave up 3 bases, with 20 bases separating them. This CDR3 has 16 residues. The genes are TRBV7-8 and TRBJ2-3; unclear D gene. The TCR comes from a man between 50 and 59 years old with active COVID-19. Sequencing was performed on peripheral blood. DNA of the CDR3: TGTGCCAGCACCATCAACGGAGCTCTAAATACAGATACGCAGTATTTT. Protein: CASTINGALNTDTQYF.